Listed here is a single TCR beta chain. This record comes from a study of blood T cell repertoires in COVID-19. About the research overall: Samples of COVID-19 (acute and convalescent) were obtained from the United States, Italy and Spain.

The germline CDR1 and CDR2 sequences are KGHSH and LQKENI. The CDR3 runs 16 residues. V lost 4 bases, J lost 3 bases, and 5 bases stayed unmatched. In the source study's methods: Reference gene primer amplification gave nucleated cell count estimates. Libraries were prepared by immunoSEQ multiplex PCR; TCRdb keeps only in-frame clonotypes and omits some of them. V and J calls and clone size come straight from that table; D and trimming were deduced from the DNA. Here the sample spans 26,000 or so clones, roughly 89% being singletons. The clonotype comes from a man aged 65-85 years with acute or convalescent COVID-19. The sample comprised peripheral blood. V is TRBV18 and J is TRBJ2-1; 11 bases fit TRBD2. The CDR3 loop reads CASSRPGTSGYNEQFF. Written as DNA, the CDR3 is TGTGCCAGCTCACGACCCGGGACTAGCGGCTACAATGAGCAGTTCTTC.